The 13 T cell receptor beta chains given below trace back to one sample, sequenced in a study of cytomegalovirus exposure and HLA in healthy donors. A multiplex PCR was run with 60 Vbeta primers and 13 Jbeta primers. TCRdb keeps only in-frame clones here, not all; method: immunoSEQ multiplex PCR. The sample holds over 80,000 clones, approximately 85% seen once. Sequenced: PBMCs. All receptors come from a middle-aged man in good health and CMV-seropositive.

The chain employs TRBV7-2 and TRBJ1-1, with D perhaps matching TRBD1 (5 bases). The ends were cut back, 5 bases at V and 4 bases at J, with 14 bases in the middle. The CDR3 has 14 amino acids. The germline CDR1 and CDR2 sequences are SGHTA and FQGNSA. The CDR3 DNA reads as TGTGCCAGCAGCGCCGTGGGGCTAGGCACTGAAGCTTTCTTT. Translating gives CASSAVGLGTEAFF.

About this clone itself: Other DNA sequences in the sample encode the same CDR3. The rearrangement uses TRBV5-1 and TRBJ2-2; 9 nucleotides match TRBD2. Germline CDR1 is SGHRS and CDR2 is YFSETQ. The V gene end was trimmed by 4 bases and the J gene end by 1 base; junction bases not matched to a gene: 2. The CDR3 totals 15 residues. This CDR3 is CASSLTSGNTGELFF. CDR3 DNA sequence: TGCGCCAGCAGCCTGACTAGCGGGAACACCGGGGAGCTGTTTTTT.

The count of this clone is one. The chain combines TRBV28 with TRBJ1-4, with TRBD1 as a possible D gene (5 bases). CDR1 is MDHEN and CDR2 is SYDVKM in the germline V gene. This CDR3 region has 12 residues. Trimming pared 3 bases from V and 11 bases from J, leaving 10 bases between. This CDR3 is CASSFPGGKLFF. In DNA form, the CDR3 reads TGTGCCAGCAGTTTCCCCGGGGGGAAACTGTTTTTT. Full variable domain (outside the CDR3, taken from reference TRBV28 and TRBJ1-4): DVKVTQSSRYLVKRTGEKVFLECVQDMDHENMFWYRQDPGLGLRLIYFSYDVKMKEKGDIPEGYSVSREKKERFSLILESASTNQTSMYLCASSFPGGKLFFGSGTQLSVL.

V is TRBV7-2 and J is TRBJ2-7; TRBD2 might be the D (5 bases). Germline V gene sequence: CDR1 SGHTA, CDR2 FQGNSA. The CDR3 runs to 13 residues. V lost 7 bases, J lost 2 bases, and 12 bases lay in between. This CDR3 is CASTLGIPYEQYF. CDR3 sequence (DNA): TGTGCCAGCACCCTCGGGATACCCTACGAGCAGTACTTC.

The DNA of the CDR3 is TGTGCCAGCAGCCTCAATAGCGGGAGAAACCACGAGCAGTACTTC. As protein: CASSLNSGRNHEQYF. This chain links TRBV5-4 with TRBJ2-7, with 9 positions matching TRBD2. CDR3 length equals 15 residues. The germline gives CDR1 SGHNT, CDR2 YYREEE (reference sequence). Germline trimming cut 4 bases from V and 5 bases from J; bases unmatched to any gene: 10.

This chain connects TRBV5-4 to TRBJ2-5; 9 nucleotides agree with TRBD1. Unmatched junction bases numbered 5, after V lost 4 bases and J lost 4 bases. This CDR3 spans 14 amino acids. CDR1 is SGHNT and CDR2 is YYREEE in the germline V gene (reference sequence). The CDR3 coding sequence is TGTGCCAGCAGCCCACCGGACAGGGGAGAGACCCAGTACTTC. Residues: CASSPPDRGETQYF.

J is TRBJ2-7 and V is TRBV6-1; perhaps TRBD1 as D (6 bases). CDR3 length equals 15 residues. Germline V gives CDR1 MNHNS, CDR2 SASEGT. Trimming removed 5 bases at V and 3 bases at J, with 17 bases between. The CDR3 bases are TGTGCCAGCAGTATTTCTTCGGACAGATTCTACGAGCAGTACTTC. Translating it yields CASSISSDRFYEQYF.

J is TRBJ2-1 and V is TRBV10-1, with TRBD2 matching 9 bases. J lost 9 bases, V lost 4 bases, and 13 bases had no gene match. Germline CDR1 WNHNN, CDR2 SYGVQD (reference sequence). The CDR3 is 16 amino acids. As DNA, the CDR3 is TGCGCCAGCAGTGCCCGGCTAGCGGGACAAATTACTGAGCAGTTCTTC. Amino acid sequence: CASSARLAGQITEQFF.

The rearrangement uses TRBV19 and TRBJ2-1; 7 bases line up with TRBD2. V lost 5 bases to trimming and J lost 2 bases; unmatched junction nucleotides: 6. The CDR3 is 15 amino acids. The germline V gene encodes CDR1 LNHDA and CDR2 SQIVND (reference sequence). CDR3: CASSARGGPYNEQFF. CDR3 coding DNA: TGTGCCAGTAGTGCGCGGGGAGGGCCCTACAATGAGCAGTTCTTC.

J is TRBJ2-7 and V is TRBV6-1; D is perhaps TRBD1 (5 bases). Germline CDR1 MNHNS, CDR2 SASEGT. The V gene lost 7 bases and the J gene lost 5 bases, with 12 bases spanning the gap. This CDR3 contains 12 residues. This CDR3 is CASTQIGDEQYF. The CDR3, as DNA: TGTGCCAGCACCCAGATAGGGGACGAGCAGTACTTC.

A few counts support this clone. The chain uses TRBV9 and TRBJ2-2; tentative D call: TRBD1 (6 bases). Per the germline V gene, CDR1 is SGDLS and CDR2 is YYNGEE. Deletions cut 3 bases from V and 3 bases from J, with 12 bases between. The CDR3 is made up of 15 amino acids. The CDR3 loop reads CASSAGTRHTGELFF. The DNA for the CDR3 is TGTGCCAGCAGCGCCGGGACACGACACACCGGGGAGCTGTTTTTT.

This clone was seen a handful of times. The chain employs TRBV30 and TRBJ1-2, with TRBD1 as a possible D gene (5 bases). The CDR3 sequence is 12 residues long. CDR1 GTSNPN and CDR2 SVGIG come from the germline V gene (reference sequence). V gave up 2 bases and J gave up 7 bases, with 11 bases separating them. The CDR3 region has the DNA TGTGCCTGGAGTCCTCCGGGGGGTGGCTACACCTTC. Protein product: CAWSPPGGGYTF.

This clone was observed once. The CDR3 is CAWSSGTAHQPQHF. CDR3 sequence (DNA): TGTGCCTGGAGTTCCGGGACAGCACATCAGCCCCAGCATTTT. The rearrangement uses TRBV30 and TRBJ1-5, with 7 bases fitting TRBD1. The length of the CDR3 is 14 residues. The germline V gene has CDR1 GTSNPN and CDR2 SVGIG (reference sequence). Trimming took 2 bases from V and 5 from J; bases not matched to a gene: 6.